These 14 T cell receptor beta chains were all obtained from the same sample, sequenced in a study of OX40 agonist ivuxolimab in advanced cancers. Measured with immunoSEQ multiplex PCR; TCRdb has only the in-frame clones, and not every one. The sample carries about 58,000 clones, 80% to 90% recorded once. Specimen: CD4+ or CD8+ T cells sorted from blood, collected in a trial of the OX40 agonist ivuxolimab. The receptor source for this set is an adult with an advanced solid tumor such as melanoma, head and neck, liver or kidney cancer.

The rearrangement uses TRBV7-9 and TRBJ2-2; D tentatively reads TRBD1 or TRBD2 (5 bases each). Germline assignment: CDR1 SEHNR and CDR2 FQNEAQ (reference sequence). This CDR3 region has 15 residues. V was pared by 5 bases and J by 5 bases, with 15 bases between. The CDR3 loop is CASSLEGPMTGELFF. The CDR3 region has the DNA TGTGCCAGCAGCCTAGAGGGGCCGATGACCGGGGAGCTGTTTTTT.

CDR3 in DNA: TGTGCCAGTAGTATAGCCGCCCAGGGACTAGCGGGGGCATTCCCTAGCACAGATACGCAGTATTTT. Translated, it gives CASSIAAQGLAGAFPSTDTQYF. V usage is TRBV19 and J usage is TRBJ2-3; TRBD2 matches at 14 bases. V gave up 1 base and J gave up 0 bases; unmatched junction bases: 15. The CDR3 length is 22 residues. The germline CDR1 and CDR2 sequences are LNHDA and SQIVND (reference sequence).

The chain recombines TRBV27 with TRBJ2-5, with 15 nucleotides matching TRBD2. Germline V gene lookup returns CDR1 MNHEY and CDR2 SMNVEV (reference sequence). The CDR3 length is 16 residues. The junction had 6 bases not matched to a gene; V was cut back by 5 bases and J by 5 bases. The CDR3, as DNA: TGTGCCAGCAGTCCCGCCGGACTAGCGGGGGGGGAGACCCAGTACTTC. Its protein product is CASSPAGLAGGETQYF.

The CDR3 DNA reads as TGTGCCAGCAGCTCTCCCAACAGGGGGACCGGGGAGCTGTTTTTT. This codes for CASSSPNRGTGELFF. The gene calls are TRBV5-6 and TRBJ2-2; 8 bases are shared with TRBD1. Germline V CDR1 and CDR2: SGHDT, YYEEEE. The CDR3 loop spans 15 amino acids. Germline trimming cut 3 bases from V and 5 bases from J; bases unmatched to any gene: 6.

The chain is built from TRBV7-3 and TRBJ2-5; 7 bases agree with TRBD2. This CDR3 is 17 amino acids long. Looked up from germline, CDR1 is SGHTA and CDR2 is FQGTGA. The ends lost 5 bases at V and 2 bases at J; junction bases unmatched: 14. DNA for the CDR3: TGTGCCAGCAGCCACGGCGGGGGAATAACTACACAAGAGACCCAGTACTTC. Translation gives CASSHGGGITTQETQYF.

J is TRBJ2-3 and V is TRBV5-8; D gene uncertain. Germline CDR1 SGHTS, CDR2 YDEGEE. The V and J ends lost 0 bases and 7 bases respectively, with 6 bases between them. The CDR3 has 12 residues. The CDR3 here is CASSLERYTQYF. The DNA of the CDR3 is TGTGCCAGCAGCTTGGAAAGGTATACGCAGTATTTT.

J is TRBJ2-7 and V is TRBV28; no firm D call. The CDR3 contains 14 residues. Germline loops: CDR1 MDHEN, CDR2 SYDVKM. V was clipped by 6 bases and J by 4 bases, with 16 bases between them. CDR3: CASRQLAPGYEQYF. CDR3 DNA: TGTGCCAGCAGGCAACTCGCTCCGGGTTACGAGCAGTACTTC.

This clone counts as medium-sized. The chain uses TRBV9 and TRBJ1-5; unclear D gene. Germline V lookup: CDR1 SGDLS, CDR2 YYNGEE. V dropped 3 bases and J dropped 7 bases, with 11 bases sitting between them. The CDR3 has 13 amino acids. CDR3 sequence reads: CASSDGPGQPQHF. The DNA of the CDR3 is TGTGCCAGCAGCGACGGCCCCGGCCAGCCCCAGCATTTT.

Here the CDR3 reads CASSGSAGLQETQYF. In DNA form, the CDR3 reads TGCGCCAGCAGCGGCTCAGCGGGCCTCCAAGAGACCCAGTACTTC. This chain links TRBV5-1 with TRBJ2-5, with D perhaps TRBD2 (6 bases). The CDR3 is made up of 15 amino acids. CDR1 is SGHRS and CDR2 is YFSETQ in the germline V gene. V lost 4 bases to trimming and J lost 1 base, with 14 bases between them.

The CDR3: CASSLTGLEETQYF. CDR3 sequence (DNA): TGTGCCAGCAGCTTAACGGGCCTAGAAGAGACCCAGTACTTC. The V and J genes are TRBV7-3 and TRBJ2-5; D is ambiguous. This CDR3 spans 14 amino acids. The V and J ends lost 0 bases and 3 bases respectively, with 8 bases between them. Germline loops: CDR1 SGHTA, CDR2 FQGTGA.

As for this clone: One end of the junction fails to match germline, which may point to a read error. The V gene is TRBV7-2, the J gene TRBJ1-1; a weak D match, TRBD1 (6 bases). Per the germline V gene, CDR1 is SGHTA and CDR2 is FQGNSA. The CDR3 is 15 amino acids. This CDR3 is CASSQEKGWDTEALF. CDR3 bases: TGCGCCAGCAGCCAAGAAAAGGGGTGGGACACTGAAGCTCTCTTT.

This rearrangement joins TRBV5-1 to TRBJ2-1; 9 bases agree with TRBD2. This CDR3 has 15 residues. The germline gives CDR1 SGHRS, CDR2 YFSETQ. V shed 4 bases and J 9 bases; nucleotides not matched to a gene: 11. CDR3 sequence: CASSPGVAGVGEQFF. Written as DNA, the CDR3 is TGCGCCAGCAGCCCGGGTGTAGCGGGAGTTGGTGAGCAGTTCTTC.

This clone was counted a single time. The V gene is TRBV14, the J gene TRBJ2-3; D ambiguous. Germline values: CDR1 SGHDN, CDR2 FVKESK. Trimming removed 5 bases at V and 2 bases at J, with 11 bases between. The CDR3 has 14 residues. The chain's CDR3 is CASSSKRTTDTQYF. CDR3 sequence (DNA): TGTGCCAGCAGCTCTAAGCGAACCACAGATACGCAGTATTTT.

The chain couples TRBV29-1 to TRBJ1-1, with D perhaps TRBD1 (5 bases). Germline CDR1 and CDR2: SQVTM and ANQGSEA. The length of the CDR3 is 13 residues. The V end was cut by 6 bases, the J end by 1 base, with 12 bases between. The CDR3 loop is CSVARGGNTEAFF. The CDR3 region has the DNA TGCAGCGTCGCCCGGGGCGGGAACACTGAAGCTTTCTTT.